This T cell receptor (beta chain) derives from a study of radiation and T cells in renal cell carcinoma. Study conclusions and caveats: Top 100 clonotypes averaged approximately 50% in irradiated versus around 45% in nephrectomy-only tumors. From baseline, blood top tumor clonotypes peaked at 2 weeks post-radiation.

Noted treatment: 15 Gy SBRT to primary tumor, nephrectomy 4 weeks later. As regards this clone: The antigen remains undetermined.

Method: immunoSEQ multiplex PCR; TCRdb's copy keeps in-frame clones and lacks some. The table has about 9,200 clones, roughly three fifths seen once; the top ten hold 19%. CDR3 length: 13 residues. The V segment lost 6 bases and the J segment 0 bases; nucleotides outside the gene matches: 1. The germline V gene encodes CDR1 MNHNS and CDR2 SASEGT. The clonotype comes from a man aged 55 to 69 with renal cell carcinoma. Source: tumor tissue, taken from a patient whose treatment included radiotherapy and nephrectomy. This chain links TRBV6-1 with TRBJ1-1, with TRBD1 matching 7 bases. CDR3 sequence (DNA): TGTGCCAGCAGCGGACAGGTGAACACTGAAGCTTTCTTT. Translated, it gives CASSGQVNTEAFF.